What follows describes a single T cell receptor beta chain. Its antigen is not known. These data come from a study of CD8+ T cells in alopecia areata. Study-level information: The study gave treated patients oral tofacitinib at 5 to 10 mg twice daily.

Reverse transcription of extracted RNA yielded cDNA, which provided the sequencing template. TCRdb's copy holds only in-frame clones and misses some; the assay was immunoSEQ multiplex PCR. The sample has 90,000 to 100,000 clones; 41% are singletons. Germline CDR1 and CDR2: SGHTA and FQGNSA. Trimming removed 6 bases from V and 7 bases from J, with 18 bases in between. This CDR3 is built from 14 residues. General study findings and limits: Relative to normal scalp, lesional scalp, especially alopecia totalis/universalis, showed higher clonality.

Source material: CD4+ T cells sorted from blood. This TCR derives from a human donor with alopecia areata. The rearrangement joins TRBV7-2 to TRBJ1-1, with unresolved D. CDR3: CASSMGEVVGEAFF. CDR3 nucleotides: TGTGCCAGCAGTATGGGAGAGGTCGTGGGTGAAGCTTTCTTT.